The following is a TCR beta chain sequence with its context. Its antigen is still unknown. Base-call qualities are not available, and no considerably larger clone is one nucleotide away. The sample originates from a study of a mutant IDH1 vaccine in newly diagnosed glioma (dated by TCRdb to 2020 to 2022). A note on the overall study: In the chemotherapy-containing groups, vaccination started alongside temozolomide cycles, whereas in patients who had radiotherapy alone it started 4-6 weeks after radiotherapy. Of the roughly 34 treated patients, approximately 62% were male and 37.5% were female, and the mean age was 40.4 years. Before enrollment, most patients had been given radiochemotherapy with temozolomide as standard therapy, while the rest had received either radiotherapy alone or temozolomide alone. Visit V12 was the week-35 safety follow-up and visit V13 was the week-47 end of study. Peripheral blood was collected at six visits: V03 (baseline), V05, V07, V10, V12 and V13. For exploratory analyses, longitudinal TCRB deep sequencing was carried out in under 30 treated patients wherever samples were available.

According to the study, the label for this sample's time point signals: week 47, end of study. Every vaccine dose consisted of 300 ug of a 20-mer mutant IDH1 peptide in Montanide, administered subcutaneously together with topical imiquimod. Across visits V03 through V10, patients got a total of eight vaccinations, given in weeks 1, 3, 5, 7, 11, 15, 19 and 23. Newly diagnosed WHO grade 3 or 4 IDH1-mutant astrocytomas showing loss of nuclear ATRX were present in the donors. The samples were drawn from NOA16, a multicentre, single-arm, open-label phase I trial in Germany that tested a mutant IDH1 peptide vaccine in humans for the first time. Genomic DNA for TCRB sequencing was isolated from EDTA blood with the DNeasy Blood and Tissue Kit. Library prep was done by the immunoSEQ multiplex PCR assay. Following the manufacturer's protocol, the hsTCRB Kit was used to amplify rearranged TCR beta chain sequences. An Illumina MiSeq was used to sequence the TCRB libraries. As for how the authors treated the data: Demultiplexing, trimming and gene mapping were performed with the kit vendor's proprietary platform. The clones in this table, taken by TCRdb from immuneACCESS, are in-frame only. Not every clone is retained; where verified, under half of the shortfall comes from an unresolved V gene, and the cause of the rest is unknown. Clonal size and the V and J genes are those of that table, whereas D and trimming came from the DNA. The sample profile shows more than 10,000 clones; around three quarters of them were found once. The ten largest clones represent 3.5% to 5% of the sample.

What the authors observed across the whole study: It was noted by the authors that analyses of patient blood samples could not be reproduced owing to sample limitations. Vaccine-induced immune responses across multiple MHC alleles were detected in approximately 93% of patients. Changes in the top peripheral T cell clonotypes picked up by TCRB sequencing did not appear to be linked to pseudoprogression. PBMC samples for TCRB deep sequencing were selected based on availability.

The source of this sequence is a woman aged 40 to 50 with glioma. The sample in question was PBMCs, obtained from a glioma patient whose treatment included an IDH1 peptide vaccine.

CDR3 reads: CATSSGSSDNQPQHF. In nucleotide form, the sequence is TGTGCCACCAGCAGTGGATCCTCCGACAATCAGCCCCAGCATTTT. The chain joins TRBV15 to TRBJ1-5; the D gene assignment is ambiguous. The CDR1 and CDR2 encoded by the germline V gene (reference sequence) are LNHNV and YYDKDF. The cysteine opens and the phenylalanine closes a CDR3 of 15 amino acids. The kept DNA is CDR3 alone, 45 bases in frame from the first base. Deletion took 3 bases off V and 3 bases off J, with a span of 12 bases between the germline ends.